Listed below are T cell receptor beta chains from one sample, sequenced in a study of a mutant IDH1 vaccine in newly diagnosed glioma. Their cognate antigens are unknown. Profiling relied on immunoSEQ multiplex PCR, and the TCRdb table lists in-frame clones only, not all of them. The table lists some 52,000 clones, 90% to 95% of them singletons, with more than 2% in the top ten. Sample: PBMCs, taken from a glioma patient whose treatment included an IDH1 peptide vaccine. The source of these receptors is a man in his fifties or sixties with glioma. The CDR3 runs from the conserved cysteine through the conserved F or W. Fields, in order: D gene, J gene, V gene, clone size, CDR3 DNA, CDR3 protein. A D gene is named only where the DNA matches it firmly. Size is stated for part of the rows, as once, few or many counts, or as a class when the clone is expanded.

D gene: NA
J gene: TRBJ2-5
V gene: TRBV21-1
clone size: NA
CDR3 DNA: TGTGCCAGCAGCCCTCTTGGGGGGAATGATCGAGAGACCCAGTACTTC
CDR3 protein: CASSPLGGNDRETQYF

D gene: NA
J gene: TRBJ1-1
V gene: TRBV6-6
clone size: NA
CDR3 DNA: TGTGCCAGCAGTTATCTGGCGGGGCAGGGCTACACTGAAGCTTTCTTT
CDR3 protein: CASSYLAGQGYTEAFF

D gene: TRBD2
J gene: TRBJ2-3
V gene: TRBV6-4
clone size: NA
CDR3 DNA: TGTGCCAGCAGTGACACTAGCGGGGGGGCCACAGATACGCAGTATTTT
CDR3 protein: CASSDTSGGATDTQYF

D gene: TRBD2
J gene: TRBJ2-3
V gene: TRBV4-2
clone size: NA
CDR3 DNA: TGTGCCAGCAGCATGACTAGCGGGGGCACAGATACGCAGTATTTT
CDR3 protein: CASSMTSGGTDTQYF

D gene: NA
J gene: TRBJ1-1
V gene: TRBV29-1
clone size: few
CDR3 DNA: TGCAGCGCATTAAGAGGGGACACTGAAGCTTTCTTT
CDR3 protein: CSALRGDTEAFF

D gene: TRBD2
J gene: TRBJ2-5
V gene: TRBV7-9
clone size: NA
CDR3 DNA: TGTGCCAGCAGCTTTGGACTAGCGGTATACCAAGAGACCCAGTACTTC
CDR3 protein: CASSFGLAVYQETQYF

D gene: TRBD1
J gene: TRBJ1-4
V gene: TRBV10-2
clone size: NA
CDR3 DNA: TGCGCCACCACCCCCCAACCGGGACAGGGGAGGGAAAAACTGTTTTTT
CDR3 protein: CATTPQPGQGREKLFF

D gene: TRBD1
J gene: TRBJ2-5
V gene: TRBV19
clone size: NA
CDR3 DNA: TGTGCCAGTAGGGGGACAGTACAAGAGACCCAGTACTTC
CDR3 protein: CASRGTVQETQYF

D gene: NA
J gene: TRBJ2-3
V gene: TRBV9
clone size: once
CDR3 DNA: TGTGCCAGCAGCGTATGGGGACTTATGGCAGATACGCAGTATTTT
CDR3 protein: CASSVWGLMADTQYF

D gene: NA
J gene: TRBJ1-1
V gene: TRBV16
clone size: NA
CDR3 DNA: TGTGCCAGCAGCCCCATCCGACTTTATCAGAACACTGAAGCTTTCTTT
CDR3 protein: CASSPIRLYQNTEAFF